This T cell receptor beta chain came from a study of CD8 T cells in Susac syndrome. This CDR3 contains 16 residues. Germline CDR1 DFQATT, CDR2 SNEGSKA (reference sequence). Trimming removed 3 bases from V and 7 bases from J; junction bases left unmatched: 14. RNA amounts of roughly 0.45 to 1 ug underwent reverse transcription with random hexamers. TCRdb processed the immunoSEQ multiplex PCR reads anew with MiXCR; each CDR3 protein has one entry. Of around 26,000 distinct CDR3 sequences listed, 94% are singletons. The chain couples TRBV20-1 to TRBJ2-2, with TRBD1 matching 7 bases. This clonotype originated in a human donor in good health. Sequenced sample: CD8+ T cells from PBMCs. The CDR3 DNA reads TGCAGTGCTAGTGACCAGACAGGGCGGATCCACGGGGAGCTGTTTTTT. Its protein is CSASDQTGRIHGELFF.